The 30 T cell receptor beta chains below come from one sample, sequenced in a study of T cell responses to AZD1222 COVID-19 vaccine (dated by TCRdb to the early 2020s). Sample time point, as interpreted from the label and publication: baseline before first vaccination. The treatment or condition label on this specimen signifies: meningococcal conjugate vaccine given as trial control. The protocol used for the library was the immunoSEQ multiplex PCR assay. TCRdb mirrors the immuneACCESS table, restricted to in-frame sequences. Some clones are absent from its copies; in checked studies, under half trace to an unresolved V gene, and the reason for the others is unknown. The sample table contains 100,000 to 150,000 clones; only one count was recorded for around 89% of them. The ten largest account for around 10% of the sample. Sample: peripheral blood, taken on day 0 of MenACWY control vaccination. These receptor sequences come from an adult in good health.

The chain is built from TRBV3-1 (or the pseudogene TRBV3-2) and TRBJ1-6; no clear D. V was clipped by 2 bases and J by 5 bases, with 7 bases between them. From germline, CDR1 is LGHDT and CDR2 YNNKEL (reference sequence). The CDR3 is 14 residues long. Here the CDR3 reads CASSQRDNNSPLHF. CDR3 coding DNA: TGTGCCAGCAGCCAACGGGATAATAATTCACCCCTCCACTTT.

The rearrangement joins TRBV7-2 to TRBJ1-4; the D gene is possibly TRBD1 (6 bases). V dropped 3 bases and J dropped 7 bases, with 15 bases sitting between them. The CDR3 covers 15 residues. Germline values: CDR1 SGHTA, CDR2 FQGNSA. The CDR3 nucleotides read TGTGCCAGCAGCTTCGGGACAACAAGAACTGAAAAACTGTTTTTT. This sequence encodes CASSFGTTRTEKLFF.

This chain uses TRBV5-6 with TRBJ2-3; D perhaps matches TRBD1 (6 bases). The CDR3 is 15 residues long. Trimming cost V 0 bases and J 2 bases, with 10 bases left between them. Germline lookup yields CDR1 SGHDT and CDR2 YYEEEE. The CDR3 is CASSLAAGATDTQYF. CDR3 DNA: TGTGCCAGCAGCTTGGCTGCAGGGGCCACAGATACGCAGTATTTT. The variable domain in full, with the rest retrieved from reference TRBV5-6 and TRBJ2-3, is DAGVTQSPTHLIKTRGQQVTLRCSPKSGHDTVSWYQQALGQGPQFIFQYYEEEERQRGNFPDRFSGHQFPNYSSELNVNALLLGDSALYLCASSLAAGATDTQYFGPGTRLTVL.

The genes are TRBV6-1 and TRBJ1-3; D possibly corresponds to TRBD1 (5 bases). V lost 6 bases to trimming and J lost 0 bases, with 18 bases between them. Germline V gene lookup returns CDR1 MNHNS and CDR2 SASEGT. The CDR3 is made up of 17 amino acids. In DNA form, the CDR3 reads TGTGCCAGCAGGGAAACGGGCAGGGTCGGCTCTGGAAACACCATATATTTT. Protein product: CASRETGRVGSGNTIYF.

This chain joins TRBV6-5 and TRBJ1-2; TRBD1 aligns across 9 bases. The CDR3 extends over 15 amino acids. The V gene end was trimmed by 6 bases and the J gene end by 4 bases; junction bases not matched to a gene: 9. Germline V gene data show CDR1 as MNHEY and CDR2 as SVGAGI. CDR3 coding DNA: TGTGCCAGCAGGAAACAGGGGGCAAGTGTCTATGGCTACACCTTC. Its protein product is CASRKQGASVYGYTF.

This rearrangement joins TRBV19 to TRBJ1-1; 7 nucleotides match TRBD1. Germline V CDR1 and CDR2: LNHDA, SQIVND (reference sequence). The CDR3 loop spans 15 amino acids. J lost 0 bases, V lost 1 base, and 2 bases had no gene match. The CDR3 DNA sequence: TGTGCCAGTAGTATAGTGCAGGGGGTGAACACTGAAGCTTTCTTT. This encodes CASSIVQGVNTEAFF. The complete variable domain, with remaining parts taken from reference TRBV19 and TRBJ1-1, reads DGGITQSPKYLFRKEGQNVTLSCEQNLNHDAMYWYRQDPGQGLRLIYYSQIVNDFQKGDIAEGYSVSREKKESFPLTVTSAQKNPTAFYLCASSIVQGVNTEAFFGQGTRLTVV.

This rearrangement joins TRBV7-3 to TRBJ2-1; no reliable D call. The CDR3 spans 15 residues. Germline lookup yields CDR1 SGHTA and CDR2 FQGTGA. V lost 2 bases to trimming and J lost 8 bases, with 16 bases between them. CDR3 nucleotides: TGTGCCAGCAGCTTATCCGGAAGAGCCATCGATGAGCAGTTCTTC. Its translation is CASSLSGRAIDEQFF.

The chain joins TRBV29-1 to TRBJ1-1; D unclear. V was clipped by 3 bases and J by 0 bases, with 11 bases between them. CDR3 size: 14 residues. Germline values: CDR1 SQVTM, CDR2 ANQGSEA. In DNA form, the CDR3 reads TGCAGCGTTGAGATTTGGCACCTGAACACTGAAGCTTTCTTT. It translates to CSVEIWHLNTEAFF.

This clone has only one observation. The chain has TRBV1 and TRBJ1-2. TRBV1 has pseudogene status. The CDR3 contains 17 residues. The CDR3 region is CTSSQDGDGGANYGYTF. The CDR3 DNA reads TGCACCAGCAGCCAAGATGGGGACGGGGGCGCGAACTATGGCTACACCTTC.

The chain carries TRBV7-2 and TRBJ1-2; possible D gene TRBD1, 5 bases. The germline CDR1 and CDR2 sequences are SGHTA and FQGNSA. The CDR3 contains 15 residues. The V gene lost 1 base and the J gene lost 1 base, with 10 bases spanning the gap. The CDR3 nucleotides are TGTGCCAGCAGCTTAGATGTAGGGGTTAACTATGGCTACACCTTC. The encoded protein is CASSLDVGVNYGYTF.

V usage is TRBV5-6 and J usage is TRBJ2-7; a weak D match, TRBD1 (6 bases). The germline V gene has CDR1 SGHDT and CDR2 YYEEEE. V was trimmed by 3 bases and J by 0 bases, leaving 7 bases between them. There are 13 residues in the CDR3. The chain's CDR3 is CASSSDSSYEQYF. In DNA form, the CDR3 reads TGTGCCAGCAGCTCGGACAGCTCCTACGAGCAGTACTTC. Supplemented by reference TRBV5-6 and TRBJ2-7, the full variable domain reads DAGVTQSPTHLIKTRGQQVTLRCSPKSGHDTVSWYQQALGQGPQFIFQYYEEEERQRGNFPDRFSGHQFPNYSSELNVNALLLGDSALYLCASSSDSSYEQYFGPGTRLTVT.

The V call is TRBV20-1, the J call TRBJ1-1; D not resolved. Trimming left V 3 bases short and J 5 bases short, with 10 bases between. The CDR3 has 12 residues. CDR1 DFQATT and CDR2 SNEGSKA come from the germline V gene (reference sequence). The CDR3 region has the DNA TGCAGTGCTAGTAACGGGGAGACTGAAGCTTTCTTT. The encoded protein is CSASNGETEAFF.

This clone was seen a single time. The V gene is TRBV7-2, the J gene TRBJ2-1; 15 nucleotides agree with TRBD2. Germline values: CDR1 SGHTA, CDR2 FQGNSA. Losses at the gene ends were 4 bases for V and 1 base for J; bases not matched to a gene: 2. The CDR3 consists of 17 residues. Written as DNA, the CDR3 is TGTGCCAGCAGCTCAGGGACTAGCGGGAGGTCCTACAATGAGCAGTTCTTC. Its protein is CASSSGTSGRSYNEQFF.

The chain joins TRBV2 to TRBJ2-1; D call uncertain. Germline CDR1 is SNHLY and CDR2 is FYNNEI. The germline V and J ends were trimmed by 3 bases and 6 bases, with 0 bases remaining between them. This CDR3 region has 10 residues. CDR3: CASSDNEQFF. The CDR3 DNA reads TGTGCCAGCAGTGACAATGAGCAGTTCTTC.

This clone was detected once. The CDR3 is CASRVVPTDTQYF. The CDR3 DNA reads TGCGCCAGCAGGGTAGTACCTACGGATACGCAGTATTTT. This chain joins TRBV10-2 and TRBJ2-3; D is unresolved. V lost 6 bases and J lost 6, with 13 bases in between. CDR1 is WSHSY and CDR2 is SAAADI in the germline V gene. The CDR3 is made up of 13 amino acids.

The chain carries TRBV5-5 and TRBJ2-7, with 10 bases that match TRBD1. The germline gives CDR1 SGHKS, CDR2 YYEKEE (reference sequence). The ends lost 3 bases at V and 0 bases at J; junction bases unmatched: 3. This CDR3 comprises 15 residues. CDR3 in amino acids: CASSSGQGSSYEQYF. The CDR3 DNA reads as TGTGCCAGCAGCTCGGGACAGGGGAGCTCCTACGAGCAGTACTTC. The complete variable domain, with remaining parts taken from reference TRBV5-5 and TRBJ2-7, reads DAGVTQSPTHLIKTRGQQVTLRCSPISGHKSVSWYQQVLGQGPQFIFQYYEKEERGRGNFPDRFSARQFPNYSSELNVNALLLGDSALYLCASSSGQGSSYEQYFGPGTRLTVT.

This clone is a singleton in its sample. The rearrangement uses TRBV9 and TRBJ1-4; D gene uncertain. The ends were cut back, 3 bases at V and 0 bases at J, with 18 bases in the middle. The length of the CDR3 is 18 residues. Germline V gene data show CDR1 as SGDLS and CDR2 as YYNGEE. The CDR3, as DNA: TGTGCCAGCAGCGAGGACCCCGGAGGTGTTTCAACTAATGAAAAACTGTTTTTT. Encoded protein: CASSEDPGGVSTNEKLFF.

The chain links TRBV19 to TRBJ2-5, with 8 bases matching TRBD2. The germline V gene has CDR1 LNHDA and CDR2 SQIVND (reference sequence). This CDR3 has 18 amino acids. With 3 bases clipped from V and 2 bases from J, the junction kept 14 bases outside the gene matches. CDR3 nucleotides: TGTGCCAGTAGTATGGAAACTACTAGCGGAATTGGACAAGAGACCCAGTACTTC. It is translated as CASSMETTSGIGQETQYF.

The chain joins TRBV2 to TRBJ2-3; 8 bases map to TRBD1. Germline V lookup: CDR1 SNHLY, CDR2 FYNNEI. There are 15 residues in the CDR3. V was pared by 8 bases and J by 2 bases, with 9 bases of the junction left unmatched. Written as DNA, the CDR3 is TGTGCCAGCGAAAGGACAGGGAAGGTCACAGATACGCAGTATTTT. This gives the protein CASERTGKVTDTQYF.

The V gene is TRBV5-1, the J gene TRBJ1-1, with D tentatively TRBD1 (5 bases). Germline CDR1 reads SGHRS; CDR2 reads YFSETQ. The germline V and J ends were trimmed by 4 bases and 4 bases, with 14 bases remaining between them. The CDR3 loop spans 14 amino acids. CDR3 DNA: TGCGCCAGCAGCGGTCAGGGTGGGGGCACTGAAGCTTTCTTT. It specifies CASSGQGGGTEAFF.

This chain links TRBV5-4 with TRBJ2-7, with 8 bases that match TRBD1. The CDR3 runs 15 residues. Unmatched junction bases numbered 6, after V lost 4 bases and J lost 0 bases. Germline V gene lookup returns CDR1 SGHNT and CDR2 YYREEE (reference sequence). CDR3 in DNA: TGTGCCAGCAGCCCAAGACAGGGGCGCTCCTACGAGCAGTACTTC. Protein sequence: CASSPRQGRSYEQYF.

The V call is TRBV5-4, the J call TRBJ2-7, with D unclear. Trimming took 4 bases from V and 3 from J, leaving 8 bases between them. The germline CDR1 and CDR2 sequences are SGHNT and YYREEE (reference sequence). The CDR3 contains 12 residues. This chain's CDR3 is CASSPDGYEQYF. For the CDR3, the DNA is TGTGCCAGCAGCCCGGACGGCTACGAGCAGTACTTC.

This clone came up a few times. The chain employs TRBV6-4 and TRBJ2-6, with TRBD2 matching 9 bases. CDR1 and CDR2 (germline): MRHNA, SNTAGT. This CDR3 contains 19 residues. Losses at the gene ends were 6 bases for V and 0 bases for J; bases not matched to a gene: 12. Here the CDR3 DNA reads TGTGCCAGCAGGGATGGGCGTCGCGGGGGGGTCTCTGGGGCCAACGTCCTGACTTTC. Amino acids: CASRDGRRGGVSGANVLTF.

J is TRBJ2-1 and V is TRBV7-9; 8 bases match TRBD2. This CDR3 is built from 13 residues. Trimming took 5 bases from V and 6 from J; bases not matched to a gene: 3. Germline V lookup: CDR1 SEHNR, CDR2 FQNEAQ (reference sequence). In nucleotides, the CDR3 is TGTGCCAGCAGCCAGACTAGCGCCAATGAGCAGTTCTTC. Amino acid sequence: CASSQTSANEQFF.

The CDR3 reads CASSIEFAGSEAFF. CDR3 bases: TGTGCCAGTAGTATAGAATTTGCGGGATCTGAAGCTTTCTTT. The V and J genes are TRBV19 and TRBJ1-1; D unresolved. The ends were cut back, 0 bases at V and 6 bases at J, with 11 bases in the middle. The CDR3 loop spans 14 amino acids. Germline-derived CDR1 and CDR2 are LNHDA and SQIVND (reference sequence).

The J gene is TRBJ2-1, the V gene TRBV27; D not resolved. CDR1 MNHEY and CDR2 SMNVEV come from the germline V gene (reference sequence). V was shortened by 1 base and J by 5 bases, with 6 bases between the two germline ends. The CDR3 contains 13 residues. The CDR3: CASSLLSHNEQFF. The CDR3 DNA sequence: TGTGCCAGCAGTTTATTAAGCCACAATGAGCAGTTCTTC.

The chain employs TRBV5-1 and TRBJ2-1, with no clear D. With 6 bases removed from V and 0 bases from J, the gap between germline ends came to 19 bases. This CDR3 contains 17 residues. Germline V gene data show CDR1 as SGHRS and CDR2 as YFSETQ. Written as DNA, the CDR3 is TGCGCCAGCACCCGAGTAGAGGCCGAGGTCTCCTACAATGAGCAGTTCTTC. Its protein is CASTRVEAEVSYNEQFF.

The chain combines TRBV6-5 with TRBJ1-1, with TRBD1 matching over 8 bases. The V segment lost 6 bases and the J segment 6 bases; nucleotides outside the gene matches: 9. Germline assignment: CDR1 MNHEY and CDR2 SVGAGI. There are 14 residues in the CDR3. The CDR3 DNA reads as TGTGCCAGCAGGTCTACAGGGGGTCGGGCTGAAGCTTTCTTT. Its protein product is CASRSTGGRAEAFF.

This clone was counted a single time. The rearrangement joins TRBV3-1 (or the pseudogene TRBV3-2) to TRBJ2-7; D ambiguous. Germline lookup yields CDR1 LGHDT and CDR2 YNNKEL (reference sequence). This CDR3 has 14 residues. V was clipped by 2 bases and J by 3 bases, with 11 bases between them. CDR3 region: CASSQSPAHYEQYF. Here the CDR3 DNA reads TGTGCCAGCAGCCAAAGCCCAGCTCACTACGAGCAGTACTTC.

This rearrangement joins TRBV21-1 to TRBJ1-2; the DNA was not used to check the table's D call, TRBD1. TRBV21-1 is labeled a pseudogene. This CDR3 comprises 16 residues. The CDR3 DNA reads TGTGCCAGCAGCAAAGTTTCCAGGACAGGAAACTATGGCTACACCTTC. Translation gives CASSKVSRTGNYGYTF.